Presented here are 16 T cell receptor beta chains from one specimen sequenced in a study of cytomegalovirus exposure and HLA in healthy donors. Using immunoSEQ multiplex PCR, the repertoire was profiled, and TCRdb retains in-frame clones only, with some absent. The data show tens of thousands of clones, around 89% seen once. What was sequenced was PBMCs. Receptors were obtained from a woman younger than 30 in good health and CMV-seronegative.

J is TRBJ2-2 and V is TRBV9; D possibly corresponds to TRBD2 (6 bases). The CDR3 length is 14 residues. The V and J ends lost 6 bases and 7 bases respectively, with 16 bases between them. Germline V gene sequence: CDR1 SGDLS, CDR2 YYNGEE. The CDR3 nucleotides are TGTGCCAGCATCTTAGTAGGAGGGGACGGGGAGCTGTTTTTT. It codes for CASILVGGDGELFF.

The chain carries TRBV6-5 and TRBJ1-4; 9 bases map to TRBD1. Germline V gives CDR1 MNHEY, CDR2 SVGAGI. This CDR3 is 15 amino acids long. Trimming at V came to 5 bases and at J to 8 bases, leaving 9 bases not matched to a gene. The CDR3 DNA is TGTGCCAGCAGTCAGGGGGACAGGGAAGGCGAAAAACTGTTTTTT. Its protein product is CASSQGDREGEKLFF.

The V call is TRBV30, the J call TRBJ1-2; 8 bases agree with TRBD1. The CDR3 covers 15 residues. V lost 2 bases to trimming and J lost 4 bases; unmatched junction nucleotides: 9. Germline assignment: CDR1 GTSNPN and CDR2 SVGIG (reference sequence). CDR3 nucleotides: TGTGCCTGGAGTTTTGACAGGGGCAAAACCTATGGCTACACCTTC. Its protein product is CAWSFDRGKTYGYTF.

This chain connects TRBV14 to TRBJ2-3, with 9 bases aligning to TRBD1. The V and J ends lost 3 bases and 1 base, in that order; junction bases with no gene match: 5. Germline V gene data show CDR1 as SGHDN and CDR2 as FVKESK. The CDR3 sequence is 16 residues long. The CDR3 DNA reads TGTGCCAGCAGCCACGGACAGGGGTATGGCACAGATACGCAGTATTTT. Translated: CASSHGQGYGTDTQYF.

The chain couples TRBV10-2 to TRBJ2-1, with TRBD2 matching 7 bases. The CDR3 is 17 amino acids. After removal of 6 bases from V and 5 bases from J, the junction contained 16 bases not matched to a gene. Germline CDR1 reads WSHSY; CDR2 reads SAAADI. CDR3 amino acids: CASRPGLGGRAHNEQFF. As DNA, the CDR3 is TGCGCCAGCAGGCCGGGACTGGGGGGGAGGGCCCACAATGAGCAGTTCTTC.

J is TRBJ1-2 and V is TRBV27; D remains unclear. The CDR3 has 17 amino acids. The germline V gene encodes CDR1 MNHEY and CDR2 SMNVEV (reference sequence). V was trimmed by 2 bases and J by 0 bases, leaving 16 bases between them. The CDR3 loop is CASSLTPWVEANYGYTF. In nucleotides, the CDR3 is TGTGCCAGCAGTTTAACCCCCTGGGTGGAGGCTAACTATGGCTACACCTTC.

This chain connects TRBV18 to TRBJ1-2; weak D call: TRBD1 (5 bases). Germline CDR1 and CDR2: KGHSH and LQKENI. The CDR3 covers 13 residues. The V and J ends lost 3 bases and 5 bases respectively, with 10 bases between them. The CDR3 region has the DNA TGTGCCAGCTCACCGAGTGACAGATATGGCTACACCTTC. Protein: CASSPSDRYGYTF.

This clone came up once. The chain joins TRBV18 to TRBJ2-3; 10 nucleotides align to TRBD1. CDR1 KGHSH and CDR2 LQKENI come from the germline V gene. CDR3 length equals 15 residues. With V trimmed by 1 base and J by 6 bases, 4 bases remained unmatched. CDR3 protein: CASSPQGQGLDTQYF. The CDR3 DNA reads TGTGCCAGCTCACCACAGGGACAGGGGCTCGATACGCAGTATTTT.

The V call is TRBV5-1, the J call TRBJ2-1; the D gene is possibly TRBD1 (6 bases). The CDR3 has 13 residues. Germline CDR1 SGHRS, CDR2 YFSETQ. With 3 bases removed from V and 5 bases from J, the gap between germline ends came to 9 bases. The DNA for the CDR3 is TGCGCCAGCAGCTCTTACAGGGACAATGAGCAGTTCTTC. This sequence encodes CASSSYRDNEQFF.

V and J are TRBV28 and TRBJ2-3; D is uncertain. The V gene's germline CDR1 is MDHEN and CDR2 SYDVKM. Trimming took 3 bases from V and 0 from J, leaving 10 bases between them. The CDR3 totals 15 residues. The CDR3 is CASSFSWASTDTQYF. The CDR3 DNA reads TGTGCCAGCAGTTTTAGTTGGGCTAGCACAGATACGCAGTATTTT.

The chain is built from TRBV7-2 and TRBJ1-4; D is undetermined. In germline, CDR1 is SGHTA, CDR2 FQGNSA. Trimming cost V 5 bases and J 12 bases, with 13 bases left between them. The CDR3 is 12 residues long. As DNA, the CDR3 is TGTGCCAGCAGCCCGGCGGGGAAGCAACTGTTTTTT. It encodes CASSPAGKQLFF.

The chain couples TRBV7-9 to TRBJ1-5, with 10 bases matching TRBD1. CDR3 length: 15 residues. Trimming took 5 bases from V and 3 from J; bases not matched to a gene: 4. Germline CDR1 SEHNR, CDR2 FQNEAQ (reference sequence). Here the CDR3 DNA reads TGTGCCAGCAGCCCGACAGGGGGCTTCAATCAGCCCCAGCATTTT. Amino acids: CASSPTGGFNQPQHF. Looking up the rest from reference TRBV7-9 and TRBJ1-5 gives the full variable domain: DTGVSQNPRHKITKRGQNVTFRCDPISEHNRLYWYRQTLGQGPEFLTYFQNEAQLEKSRLLSDRFSAERPKGSFSTLEIQRTEQGDSAMYLCASSPTGGFNQPQHFGDGTRLSIL.

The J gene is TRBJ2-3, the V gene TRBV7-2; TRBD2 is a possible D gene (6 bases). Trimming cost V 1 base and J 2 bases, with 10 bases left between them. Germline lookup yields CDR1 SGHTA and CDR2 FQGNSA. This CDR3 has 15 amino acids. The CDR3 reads CASSLDGGFTDTQYF. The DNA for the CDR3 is TGTGCCAGCAGCTTAGACGGAGGGTTCACAGATACGCAGTATTTT.

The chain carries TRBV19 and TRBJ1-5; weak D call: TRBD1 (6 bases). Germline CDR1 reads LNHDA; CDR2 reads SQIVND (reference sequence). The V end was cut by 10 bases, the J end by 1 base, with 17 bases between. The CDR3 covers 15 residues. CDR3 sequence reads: CATATQQGSNQPQHF. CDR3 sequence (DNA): TGTGCCACCGCGACACAGCAGGGGAGCAATCAGCCCCAGCATTTT.

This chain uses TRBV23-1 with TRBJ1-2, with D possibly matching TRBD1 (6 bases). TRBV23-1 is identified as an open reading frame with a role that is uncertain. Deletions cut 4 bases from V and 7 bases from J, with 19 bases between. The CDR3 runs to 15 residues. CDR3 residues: CASSRRGSRYSGYTF. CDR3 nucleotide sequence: TGCGCCAGCAGTCGCAGGGGATCCCGATATAGTGGCTACACCTTC.

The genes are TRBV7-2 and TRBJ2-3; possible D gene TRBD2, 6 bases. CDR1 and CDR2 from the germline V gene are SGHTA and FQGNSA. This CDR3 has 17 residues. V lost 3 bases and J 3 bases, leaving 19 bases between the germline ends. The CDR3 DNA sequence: TGTGCCAGCAGCTTCCCCGGGGTGCGGGAACTAACAGATACGCAGTATTTT. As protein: CASSFPGVRELTDTQYF.